This T cell receptor (beta chain) was profiled in a study of regulatory T cells in long-lasting Graves disease. Study-wide results and limits: Whereas 950 to 1,000 public clonotypes were shared by new patients, persistent patients shared more, at about 2,500.

Combining iRepertoire HTBI primers with Arm-PCR of CDR3 regions, the authors built TCR beta libraries. How the authors handled the data: The samples yielded fewer than 75 TRBV and more than eleven TRBJ segments. MiXCR, applied by TCRdb to the multiplex PCR reads, yields one record per CDR3 protein. TCRdb's processing, not the study's, gives the V and J calls here. The sample includes more than 450,000 distinct CDR3 sequences, about 12% of them seen just once. Time point meaning: newly diagnosed GD, antithyroid drugs for less than 3 months. Preparation of the TCR library used RNA extracted from PBMCs. Ten or more counts support this clonotype. The target antigen is unknown. The sample also formed part of further work on T cells in Graves' hyperthyroidism and ophthalmopathy. From that report: Patients having uncontrolled infection, another autoimmune disease, pregnancy or lactation were not included. Clinical symptoms, serum thyroxine, TRAb, thyroid ultrasound and orbital computed tomography informed diagnoses.

The sequenced sample was peripheral blood mononuclear cells (PBMCs), obtained at new diagnosis, from a patient treated with antithyroid drugs. The sequence derives from a woman younger than 45 with Graves disease.

CDR3 protein: CASGGQATGELFF. The CDR3 nucleotides read TGTGCCAGCGGGGGACAGGCCACCGGGGAGCTGTTTTTT. The rearrangement uses TRBV2 and TRBJ2-2, with 8 bases that match TRBD1. The V gene end was trimmed by 8 bases and the J gene end by 4 bases; junction bases not matched to a gene: 3. Germline V gives CDR1 SNHLY, CDR2 FYNNEI. There are 13 residues in the CDR3. The complete variable domain, with remaining parts taken from reference TRBV2 and TRBJ2-2, reads EPEVTQTPSHQVTQMGQEVILRCVPISNHLYFYWYRQILGQKVEFLVSFYNNEISEKSEIFDDQFSVERPDGSNFTLKIRSTKLEDSAMYFCASGGQATGELFFGEGSRLTVL.